This T cell receptor beta chain was captured by sequencing in a study of human T cells and chemical hapten exposure. The wider study: Sensitization was performed using 2% DPC on a 2 cm by 2 cm upper inner arm skin site. Regarding the study as a whole: Higher patch test scores went with higher counts of PT1 expanded TCRs.

A single record per CDR3 protein comes from TCRdb applying MiXCR to the RACE reads. The sample has tens of thousands of distinct CDR3 sequences, 10% to 15% seen once. This clonotype came up many times. Its antigen is not identified. Time point specified: patch test 3, about 24 weeks after DPC sensitization. Noted treatment: therapeutic diphenylcyclopropenone sensitization with weekly scalp DPC. This receptor was obtained from a woman between 50 and 59 years old with alopecia areata. Some clones in this sample may be carry-over from other donors' samples. The sequenced sample was whole blood, obtained in connection with sensitization to the hapten diphenylcyclopropenone (DPC).

CDR3 protein: CASSAIRREARSYTEAFF. CDR3 DNA sequence: TGTGCCAGCAGTGCCATCAGACGGGAAGCCAGGAGTTATACTGAAGCTTTCTTT. V and J are TRBV27 and TRBJ1-1, with D hard to call. The CDR3 is 18 residues long. Germline CDR1 and CDR2: MNHEY and SMNVEV (reference sequence). V lost 5 bases and J 5 bases, leaving 27 bases between the germline ends.